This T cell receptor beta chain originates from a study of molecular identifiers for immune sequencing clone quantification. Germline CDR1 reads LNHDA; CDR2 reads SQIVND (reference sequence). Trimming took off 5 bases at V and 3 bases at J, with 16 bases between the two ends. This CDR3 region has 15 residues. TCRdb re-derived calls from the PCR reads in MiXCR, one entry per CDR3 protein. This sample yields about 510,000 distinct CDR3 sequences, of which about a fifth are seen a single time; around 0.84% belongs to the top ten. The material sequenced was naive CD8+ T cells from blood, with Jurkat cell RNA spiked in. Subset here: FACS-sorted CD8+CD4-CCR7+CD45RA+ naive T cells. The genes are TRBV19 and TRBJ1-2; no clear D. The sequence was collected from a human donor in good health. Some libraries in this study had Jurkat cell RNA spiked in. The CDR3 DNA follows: TGTGCCAGTAGTGCGAGCCGGGATGGTCACTATGGCTACACCTTC. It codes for CASSASRDGHYGYTF.